Below, one TCR beta chain is given with its context. This clonotype was seen more than once but under ten times. Its antigen remains undetermined. The input lacks base qualities; no much larger clone sits a single base away. Cut back by 10 bases and 4 bases, the V and J ends lie 8 bases apart. Including the terminal cysteine and phenylalanine, the CDR3 comprises 12 residues. The CDR3 DNA has 36 bases and is translated from base 1. The source of the sample is a study of early T cells in non-severe SARS-CoV-2 infection (dated by TCRdb to about 2021). For the study in its entirety: Because TCR sequencing was done on bulk RNA from unsorted whole blood, the alpha and beta chains could not be paired. What the authors observed across the whole study: VDJdb matching was skewed toward anti-spike CD8 responses and likely underestimated virus-specific expansions by missing private and CD4 specificities.

Set within a cohort of healthcare workers in London, UK, this nested case-control study involved weekly PCR testing of nasopharyngeal swabs along with blood sampling. Between 23 and 31 March 2020, the week of the UK lockdown, healthcare workers were enrolled and then followed up weekly for as long as 16 weeks. Receptors were amplified or captured by 5' RACE. The data were produced on a NextSeq 500. In the TCR library protocol, unique molecular identifiers were attached to individual cDNA molecules to correct for PCR bias and sequencing error. TCR alpha and beta chains were both sequenced, and the abundances of alpha and beta sequences in each sample were closely correlated with each other. The source study handled its data this way. Decombinator V4 was used to annotate the V gene, J gene and CDR3 of the TCR sequences. Expanded TCRs were defined as changing significantly between any two time points under a Poisson model with p below 0.0001. Abundances of TCRs were expressed as counts per million after normalisation to the total number of TCRs sequenced in each sample. MAIT TCRs were defined by TRAV1-2 paired with TRAJ12, TRAJ20 or TRAJ33, and iNKT TCRs by TRAV10 paired with TRAJ18. VDJdb, accessed 1 November 2021, was searched for CMV, EBV and SARS-CoV-2 annotated TCRs, excluding TCRs annotated for multiple antigens. Starting from the raw public reads, TCRdb applied fastp trimming at Q25, assembled clones with MiXCR and retained in-frame beta chains. Under each unique CDR3 protein, matching rows form one entry showing the most common genes and DNA. The V and J calls reflect TCRdb's pipeline rather than the authors' work. Counted in this sample were under 85,000 distinct CDR3 sequences; 9.5% to 12% of them appeared once. Around 5% of the sample is taken by the ten largest.

Here the sequenced sample was whole blood, taken at baseline. This TCR was recovered from an adult who was a healthcare worker with PCR-confirmed SARS-CoV-2 infection or an uninfected control (not recorded which). The sequence joins TRBV12-3 or TRBV12-4 to TRBJ2-6, with the D segment identity uncertain. The DNA sequence is given as TGTGCCACCCGATGGGGGGCCAACGTCCTGACTTTC. Its translation reads: CATRWGANVLTF.